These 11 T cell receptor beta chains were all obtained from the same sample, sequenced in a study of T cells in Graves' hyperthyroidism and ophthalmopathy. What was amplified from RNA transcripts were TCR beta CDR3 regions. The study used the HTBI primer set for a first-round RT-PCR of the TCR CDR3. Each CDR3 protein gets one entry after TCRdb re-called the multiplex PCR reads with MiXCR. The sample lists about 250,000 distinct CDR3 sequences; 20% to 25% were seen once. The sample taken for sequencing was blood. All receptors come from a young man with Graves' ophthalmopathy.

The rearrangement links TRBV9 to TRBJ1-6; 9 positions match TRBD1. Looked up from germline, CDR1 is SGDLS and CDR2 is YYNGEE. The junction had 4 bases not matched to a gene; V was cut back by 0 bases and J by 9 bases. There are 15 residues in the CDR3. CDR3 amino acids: CASSVDGTGRSPLHF. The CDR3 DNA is TGTGCCAGCAGCGTAGACGGGACAGGGCGTTCACCCCTCCACTTT.

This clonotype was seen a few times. CDR3 sequence reads: CASSRREISYNEQFF. As DNA, the CDR3 is TGTGCCAGCAGTCGGCGGGAGATCTCCTACAATGAGCAGTTCTTC. The chain is built from TRBV28 and TRBJ2-1; 7 bases align to TRBD2. This CDR3 has 15 amino acids. J lost 0 bases, V lost 5 bases, and 4 bases had no gene match. Per germline, CDR1 MDHEN and CDR2 SYDVKM.

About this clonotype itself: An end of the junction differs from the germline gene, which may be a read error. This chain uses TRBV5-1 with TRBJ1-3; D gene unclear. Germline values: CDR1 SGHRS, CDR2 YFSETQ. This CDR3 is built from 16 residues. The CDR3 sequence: CASSLPETDSGKTIYF. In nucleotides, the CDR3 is TGCGCCAGCAGCTTGCCCGAGACGGACTCTGGAAAGACCATATATTTT.

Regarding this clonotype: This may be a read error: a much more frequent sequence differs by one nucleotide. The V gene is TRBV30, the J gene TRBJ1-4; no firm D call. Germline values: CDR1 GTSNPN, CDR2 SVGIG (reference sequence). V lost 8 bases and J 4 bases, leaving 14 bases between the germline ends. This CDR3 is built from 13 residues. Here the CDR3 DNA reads TGTGCCGGACTGAGAGCGAGTAATGAAAAACTGTTTTTT. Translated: CAGLRASNEKLFF.

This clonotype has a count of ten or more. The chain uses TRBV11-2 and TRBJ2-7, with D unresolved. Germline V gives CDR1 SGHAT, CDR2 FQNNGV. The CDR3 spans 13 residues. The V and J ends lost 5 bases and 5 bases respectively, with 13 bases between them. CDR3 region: CASSPNLQNEQYF. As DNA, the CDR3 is TGTGCCAGCAGCCCGAACTTACAGAACGAGCAGTACTTC. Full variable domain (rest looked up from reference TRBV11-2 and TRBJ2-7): EAGVAQSPRYKIIEKRQSVAFWCNPISGHATLYWYQQILGQGPKLLIQFQNNGVVDDSQLPKDRFSAERLKGVDSTLKIQPAKLEDSAVYLCASSPNLQNEQYFGPGTRLTVT.

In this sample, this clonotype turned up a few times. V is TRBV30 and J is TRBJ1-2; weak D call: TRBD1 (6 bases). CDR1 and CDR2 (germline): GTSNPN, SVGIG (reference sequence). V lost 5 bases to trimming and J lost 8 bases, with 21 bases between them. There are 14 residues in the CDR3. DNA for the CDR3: TGTGCCTGGGCCCAGAGGGGGTACCCTTGGGGCTACACCTTC. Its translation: CAWAQRGYPWGYTF.

In DNA form, the CDR3 reads TGTGCCAGTAGTATCCCCAGGGCTGGGGCCAACGTCCTGACTTTC. Protein sequence: CASSIPRAGANVLTF. The V gene is TRBV19, the J gene TRBJ2-6, with a tentative D call TRBD1 (5 bases). CDR1 is LNHDA and CDR2 is SQIVND in the germline V gene (reference sequence). The CDR3 totals 15 residues. The V end lost 3 bases, the J end lost 2 bases, and 8 bases lay between the germline ends.

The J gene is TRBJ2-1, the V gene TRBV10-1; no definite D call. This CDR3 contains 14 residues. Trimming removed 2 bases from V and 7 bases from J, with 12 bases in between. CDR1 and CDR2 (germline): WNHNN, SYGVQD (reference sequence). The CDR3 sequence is CASSEDLLENEQFF. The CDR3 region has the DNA TGCGCCAGCAGTGAGGACCTGCTAGAGAATGAGCAGTTCTTC.

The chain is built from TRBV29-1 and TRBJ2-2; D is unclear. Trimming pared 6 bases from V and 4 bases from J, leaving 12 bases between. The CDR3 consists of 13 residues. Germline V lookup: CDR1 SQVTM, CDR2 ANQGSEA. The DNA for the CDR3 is TGCAGCGTGACCGCCGATTCCACCGGGGAGCTGTTTTTT. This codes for CSVTADSTGELFF.

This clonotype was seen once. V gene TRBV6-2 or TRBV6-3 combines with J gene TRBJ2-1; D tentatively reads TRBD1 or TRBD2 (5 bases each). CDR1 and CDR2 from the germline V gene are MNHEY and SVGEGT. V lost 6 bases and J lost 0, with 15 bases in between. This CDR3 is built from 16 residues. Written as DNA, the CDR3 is TGTGCCAGCAGATCCGCCGGGACCCTCTCCTACAATGAGCAGTTCTTC. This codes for CASRSAGTLSYNEQFF.

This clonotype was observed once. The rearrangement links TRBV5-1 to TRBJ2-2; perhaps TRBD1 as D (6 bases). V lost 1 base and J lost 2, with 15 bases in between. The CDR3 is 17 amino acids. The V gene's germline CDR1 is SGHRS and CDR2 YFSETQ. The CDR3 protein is CASSLRDIQRNTGELFF. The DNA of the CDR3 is TGCGCCAGCAGCTTGCGGGACATACAGAGAAACACCGGGGAGCTGTTTTTT.